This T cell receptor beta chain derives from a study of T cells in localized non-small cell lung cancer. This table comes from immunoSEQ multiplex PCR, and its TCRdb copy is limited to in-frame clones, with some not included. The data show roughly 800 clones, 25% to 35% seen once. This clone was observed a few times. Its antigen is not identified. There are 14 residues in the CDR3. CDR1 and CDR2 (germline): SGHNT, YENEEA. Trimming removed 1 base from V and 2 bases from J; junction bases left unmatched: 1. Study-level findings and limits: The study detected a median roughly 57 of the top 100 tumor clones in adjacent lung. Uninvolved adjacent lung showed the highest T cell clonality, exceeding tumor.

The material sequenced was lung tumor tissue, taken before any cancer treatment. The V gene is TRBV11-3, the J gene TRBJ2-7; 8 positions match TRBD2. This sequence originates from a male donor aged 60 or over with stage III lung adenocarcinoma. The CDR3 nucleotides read TGTGCCAGCAGCTTAGGCGGGGGGACCTACGAGCAGTACTTC. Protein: CASSLGGGTYEQYF. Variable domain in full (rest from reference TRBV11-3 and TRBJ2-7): EAGVVQSPRYKIIEKKQPVAFWCNPISGHNTLYWYLQNLGQGPELLIRYENEEAVDDSQLPKDRFSAERLKGVDSTLKIQPAELGDSAVYLCASSLGGGTYEQYFGPGTRLTVT.